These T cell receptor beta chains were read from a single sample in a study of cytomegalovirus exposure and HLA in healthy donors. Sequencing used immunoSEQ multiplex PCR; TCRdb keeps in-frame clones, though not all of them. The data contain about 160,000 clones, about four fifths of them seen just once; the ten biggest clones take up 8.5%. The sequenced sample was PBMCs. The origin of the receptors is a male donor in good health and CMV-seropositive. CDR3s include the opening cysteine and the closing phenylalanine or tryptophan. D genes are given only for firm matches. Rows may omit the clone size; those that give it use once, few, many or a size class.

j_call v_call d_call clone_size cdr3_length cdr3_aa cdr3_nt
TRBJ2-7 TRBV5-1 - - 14 CASSPTGGNYEQYF TGCGCCAGCAGCCCCACTGGGGGCAACTACGAGCAGTACTTC
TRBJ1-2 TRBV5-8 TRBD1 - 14 CASSLDRGRNGYTF TGTGCCAGCAGCTTAGACAGGGGACGAAATGGCTACACCTTC
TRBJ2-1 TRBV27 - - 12 CASSPSYNEQFF TGTGCCAGCAGTCCGTCCTACAATGAGCAGTTCTTC
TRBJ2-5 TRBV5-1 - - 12 CASYQRGETQYF TGCGCCAGCTACCAAAGGGGAGAGACCCAGTACTTC
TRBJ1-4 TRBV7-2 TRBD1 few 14 CASSRDRSNEKLFF TGTGCCAGCAGCCGGGACAGGTCTAATGAAAAACTGTTTTTT
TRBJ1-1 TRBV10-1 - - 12 CASSEYGSEAFF TGCGCCAGCAGTGAGTACGGTTCTGAAGCTTTCTTT
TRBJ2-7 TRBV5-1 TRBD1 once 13 CASSPQGAHEQYF TGCGCCAGCAGCCCGCAGGGGGCCCACGAGCAGTACTTC
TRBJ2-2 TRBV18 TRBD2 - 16 CASSHTRAGETGELFF TGTGCCAGCTCACACACAAGGGCGGGAGAAACCGGGGAGCTGTTTTTT
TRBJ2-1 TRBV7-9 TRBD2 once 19 CASSFGTSGTQSSYNEQFF TGTGCCAGCAGCTTCGGGACTAGCGGGACCCAGAGCTCCTACAATGAGCAGTTCTTC
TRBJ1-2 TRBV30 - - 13 CACHIKMADGYTF TGTGCCTGCCACATCAAGATGGCAGATGGCTACACCTTC
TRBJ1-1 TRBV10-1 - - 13 CASSAQKNTEAFF TGCGCCAGCAGTGCCCAGAAGAACACTGAAGCTTTCTTT
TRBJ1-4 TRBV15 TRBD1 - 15 CATSIRTGGNEKLFF TGTGCCACCAGCATCAGGACAGGGGGGAATGAAAAACTGTTTTTT
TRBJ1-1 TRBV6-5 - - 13 CASSLTPNTEAFF TGTGCCAGCAGCCTTACACCGAACACTGAAGCTTTCTTT
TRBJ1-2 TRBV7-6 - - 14 CASSMGGGGYGYTF TGTGCCAGCAGCATGGGGGGAGGGGGCTATGGCTACACCTTC
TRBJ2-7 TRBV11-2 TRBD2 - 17 CASSGGGLAGSGYEQYF TGTGCCAGCAGCGGAGGAGGGCTAGCGGGTTCCGGCTACGAGCAGTACTTC
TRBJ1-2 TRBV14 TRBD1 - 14 CASSQERTGSGYTF TGTGCCAGCAGCCAAGAAAGGACAGGGTCTGGCTACACCTTC
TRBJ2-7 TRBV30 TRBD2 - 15 CAWSESGGRSYEQYF TGTGCCTGGAGTGAAAGCGGGGGGAGGTCCTACGAGCAGTACTTC
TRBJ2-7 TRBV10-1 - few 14 CASSEGGRSYEQYF TGCGCCAGCAGTGAAGGCGGCCGCTCCTACGAGCAGTACTTC
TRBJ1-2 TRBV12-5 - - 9 CASTGGYTF TGTGCCTCAACCGGGGGCTACACCTTC
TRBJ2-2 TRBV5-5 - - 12 CASSLAHGELFF TGTGCCAGCAGCTTGGCCCACGGGGAGCTGTTTTTT
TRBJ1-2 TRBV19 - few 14 CASSIGGLVYGYTF TGTGCCAGTAGTATCGGGGGTTTGGTCTATGGCTACACCTTC
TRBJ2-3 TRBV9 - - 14 CASSVNSVPDTQYF TGTGCCAGCAGCGTCAACTCGGTCCCAGATACGCAGTATTTT
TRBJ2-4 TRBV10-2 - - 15 CASTSGSVMGNSQYF TGCGCCAGCACCTCGGGGTCTGTAATGGGAAACAGTCAGTACTTC
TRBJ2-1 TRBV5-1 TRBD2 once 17 CASSLPTSGSGYNEQFF TGCGCCAGCAGCTTGCCAACTAGCGGGAGCGGCTACAATGAGCAGTTCTTC
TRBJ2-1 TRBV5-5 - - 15 CASTILSGPYNEQFF TGTGCCAGCACAATTTTAAGCGGTCCCTACAATGAGCAGTTCTTC
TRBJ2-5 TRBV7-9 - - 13 CASSLDPGETQYF TGTGCCAGCAGCTTAGATCCCGGGGAGACCCAGTACTTC
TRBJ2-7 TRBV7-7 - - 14 CASSPDRTSYEQYF TGTGCCAGCAGCCCTGACAGGACCTCCTACGAGCAGTACTTC
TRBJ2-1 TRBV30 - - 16 CAWSRAGISRGNEQFF TGTGCCTGGAGTCGAGCCGGGATTTCTCGGGGCAATGAGCAGTTCTTC
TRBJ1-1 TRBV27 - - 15 CASSKLSTGGTEAFF TGTGCCAGCAGCAAACTTTCGACAGGCGGCACTGAAGCTTTCTTT
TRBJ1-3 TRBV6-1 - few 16 CASSEGWTARGNTIYF TGTGCCAGCAGTGAAGGATGGACAGCAAGGGGAAACACCATATATTTT
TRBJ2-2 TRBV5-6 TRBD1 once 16 CASSFLTGADTGELFF TGTGCCAGCAGCTTCCTGACAGGGGCTGACACCGGGGAGCTGTTTTTT
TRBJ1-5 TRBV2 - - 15 CASKDTGFSNQPQHF TGTGCCAGCAAAGATACAGGGTTTTCCAATCAGCCCCAGCATTTT
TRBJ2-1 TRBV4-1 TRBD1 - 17 CASSQGLARGLYNEQFF TGCGCCAGCAGCCAAGGTCTGGCCAGGGGGCTCTACAATGAGCAGTTCTTC
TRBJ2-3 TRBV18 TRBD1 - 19 CASSPGQGLGSHGTDTQYF TGTGCCAGCTCACCAGGACAGGGTCTCGGTAGTCATGGGACAGATACGCAGTATTTT
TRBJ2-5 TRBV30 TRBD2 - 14 CAWSVRGVGETQYF TGTGCCTGGAGTGTGCGGGGGGTGGGTGAGACCCAGTACTTC
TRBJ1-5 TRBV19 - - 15 CASRETGYSNQPQHF TGTGCCAGTAGGGAGACAGGTTATAGCAATCAGCCCCAGCATTTT
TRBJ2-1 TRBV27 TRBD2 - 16 CASSPQLAGGLDEQFF TGTGCCAGCAGTCCCCAACTAGCGGGAGGGCTTGATGAGCAGTTCTTC
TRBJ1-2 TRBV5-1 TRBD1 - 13 CASSQDRVEGYTF TGCGCCAGCAGCCAGGACAGGGTGGAGGGCTACACCTTC
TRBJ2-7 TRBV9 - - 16 CASSVDLRGGTGEQYF TGTGCCAGCAGCGTAGATTTAAGGGGAGGGACAGGCGAGCAGTACTTC
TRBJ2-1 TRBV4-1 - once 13 CASSQQSHKYLFF TGCGCCAGCAGCCAGCAGTCCCACAAATATCTGTTCTTC
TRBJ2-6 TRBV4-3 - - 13 CASRVSGANVLTF TGCGCCAGTCGGGTCTCTGGGGCCAACGTCCTGACTTTC
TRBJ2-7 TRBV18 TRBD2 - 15 CASSPGSGGTYEQYF TGTGCCAGCTCACCAGGGAGCGGGGGGACCTACGAGCAGTACTTC